The T cell receptor beta chain described here comes from a study of blood T cell repertoires in COVID-19. Study in general: From T cells, B-cell-depleted T cells, or PBMCs came the material, which was cDNA or gDNA.

As originally analysed: How many nucleated cells were present was estimated from reference gene primer amplification. The protocol was immunoSEQ multiplex PCR, while the TCRdb copy is restricted to in-frame clones and leaves out a portion. The V and J calls and clone size were taken over from that table, and D and trimming were inferred from the DNA. The sample shows roughly 160,000 clones, 65% to 85% of them seen only once. The trim removed 5 bases at V and 10 bases at J, leaving 9 bases unmatched. This CDR3 has 13 amino acids. Germline assignment: CDR1 SGHTA and CDR2 FQGNSA. This chain uses TRBV7-2 with TRBJ2-5; 8 bases are shared with TRBD2. Sequenced material: peripheral blood. The sequence derives from a woman in her 70s who had recovered from COVID-19. CDR3 in DNA: TGTGCCAGCAGCCCCGGTGCCGGGAGGGGCCAGTACTTC. Encoded protein: CASSPGAGRGQYF.